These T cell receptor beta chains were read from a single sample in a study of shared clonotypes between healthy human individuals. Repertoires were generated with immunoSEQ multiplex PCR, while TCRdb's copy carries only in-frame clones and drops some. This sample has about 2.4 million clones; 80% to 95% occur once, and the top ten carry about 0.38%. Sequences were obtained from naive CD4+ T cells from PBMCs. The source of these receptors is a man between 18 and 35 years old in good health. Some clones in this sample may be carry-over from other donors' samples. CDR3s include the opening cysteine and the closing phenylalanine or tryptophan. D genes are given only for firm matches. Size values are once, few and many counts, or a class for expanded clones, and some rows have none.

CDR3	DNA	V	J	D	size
CASSFGTGTASRQYF	TGTGCCAGCAGCTTCGGAACCGGGACAGCTTCCAGGCAGTACTTC	TRBV7-3	TRBJ2-7	TRBD1	-
CASSSRTTDTQYF	TGTGCCAGCAGCTCCCGGACCACAGATACGCAGTATTTT	TRBV7-9	TRBJ2-3	-	-
CASSYSISGGAYEQYF	TGTGCCAGCAGTTACTCGATTTCGGGCGGCGCCTACGAGCAGTACTTC	TRBV6-5	TRBJ2-7	-	-
CASSPRQGATDTQYF	TGCGCCAGCAGCCCGAGACAGGGGGCGACAGATACGCAGTATTTT	TRBV4-1	TRBJ2-3	TRBD1	-
CASSLGHPNTEAFF	TGTGCCAGCAGTTTAGGACACCCTAACACTGAAGCTTTCTTT	TRBV28	TRBJ1-1	-	-
CASTWTGVWEQYF	TGTGCCAGCACCTGGACAGGGGTTTGGGAGCAGTACTTC	TRBV28	TRBJ2-7	TRBD1	-
CASRLFGSYNEQFF	TGTGCCAGCAGGTTATTCGGGAGTTACAATGAGCAGTTCTTC	TRBV7-9	TRBJ2-1	-	-
CASLSGQGPPRYF	TGTGCCAGTCTGTCGGGACAGGGCCCCCCGCGGTACTTC	TRBV28	TRBJ2-7	TRBD1	-
CASSLMQAVGDTEAFF	TGTGCCAGCAGCTTAATGCAGGCGGTAGGGGACACTGAAGCTTTCTTT	TRBV7-2	TRBJ1-1	-	-
CASSLVETPTNPFF	TGTGCCAGCAGCTTAGTAGAGACGCCCACGAATCCGTTCTTC	TRBV7-2	TRBJ2-1	-	-
CATSRGGYNQPQHF	TGTGCCACCAGCAGAGGAGGGTACAATCAGCCCCAGCATTTT	TRBV15	TRBJ1-5	-	-
CAWSVLGTGRYEQYF	TGTGCCTGGAGTGTACTTGGGACAGGGCGCTACGAGCAGTACTTC	TRBV30	TRBJ2-7	TRBD1	-
CASSFSGAETQYF	TGTGCCAGCAGTTTCTCAGGAGCTGAGACCCAGTACTTC	TRBV27	TRBJ2-5	-	-
CASSTISGHKIYEQYF	TGTGCCAGTAGTACAATTTCCGGACACAAAATTTACGAGCAGTACTTC	TRBV19	TRBJ2-7	-	-
CASSSRRYGYTF	TGTGCCAGCTCCTCCCGCCGTTATGGCTACACCTTC	TRBV28	TRBJ1-2	-	-
CASSPTTGELFF	TGCGCCAGCAGCCCGACAACCGGGGAGCTGTTTTTT	TRBV5-1	TRBJ2-2	-	-
CATQAGVNTGELFF	TGTGCCACCCAAGCGGGGGTCAACACCGGGGAGCTGTTTTTT	TRBV7-8	TRBJ2-2	TRBD2	-
CASSVGQMFTDTQYF	TGTGCCAGCAGCGTAGGCCAGATGTTCACAGATACGCAGTATTTT	TRBV9	TRBJ2-3	-	few
CASSDTNTGELFF	TGTGCCAGCAGTGACACCAACACCGGGGAGCTGTTTTTT	TRBV6-4	TRBJ2-2	-	once
CASSLVGTSGRAYEQYF	TGTGCCAGCAGCTTAGTAGGGACTAGCGGGAGAGCCTACGAGCAGTACTTC	TRBV11-2	TRBJ2-7	TRBD2	-
CSVVGGRSYEQYF	TGCAGCGTTGTCGGGGGACGCTCCTACGAGCAGTACTTC	TRBV29-1	TRBJ2-7	-	once
CASSVATAGQGSYEQYF	TGTGCCAGCAGCGTAGCTACAGCGGGACAGGGCTCCTACGAGCAGTACTTC	TRBV9	TRBJ2-7	TRBD1	-
CASSEDIRQGSTEAFF	TGTGCCAGCAGTGAAGATATTCGACAGGGCTCCACTGAAGCTTTCTTT	TRBV2	TRBJ1-1	TRBD1	few
CASTLLSTGNTGELFF	TGTGCCAGCACCCTTCTATCGACAGGGAACACCGGGGAGCTGTTTTTT	TRBV5-6	TRBJ2-2	-	-
CASSNTRETQYF	TGTGCCAGCAGTAACACCAGGGAGACCCAGTACTTC	TRBV6-5	TRBJ2-5	-	-
CASSVNGREQFF	TGTGCCAGCAGCGTTAATGGGCGAGAGCAGTTCTTC	TRBV2	TRBJ2-1	-	-
CASSRNLQKPREAVNEKLFF	TGTGCCAGCTCCCGGAACCTACAGAAACCTAGGGAGGCCGTTAATGAAAAACTGTTTTTT	TRBV18	TRBJ1-4	-	-
CASSLTGASYNEQFF	TGTGCCAGCAGCTTAACGGGGGCCTCCTACAATGAGCAGTTCTTC	TRBV11-3	TRBJ2-1	-	-
CASSFGVSSGYTF	TGTGCCAGCAGCTTCGGGGTTAGCAGTGGCTACACCTTC	TRBV7-2	TRBJ1-2	-	-
CASSPLGGTSGASYNEQFF	TGTGCCAGCAGCCCACTGGGAGGGACTAGCGGGGCCTCCTACAATGAGCAGTTCTTC	TRBV7-3	TRBJ2-1	TRBD2	-